The 17 T cell receptor beta chains reported below all come from one sample, sequenced in a study of T cells in Graves' hyperthyroidism and ophthalmopathy. The TCR beta CDR3 regions underwent amplification using RNA transcripts as the source. HTBI primers drove first-round RT-PCR of the TCR CDR3. TCRdb called the multiplex PCR reads again in MiXCR, with one record for every CDR3 protein. This table has a few hundred thousand distinct CDR3 sequences, 15% appearing once. The sample consisted of blood. These TCRs come from a woman in her thirties with Graves' hyperthyroidism.

The CDR3 reads CASTRQGALKYQPQHF. The CDR3 DNA is TGTGCCAGCACCAGACAGGGGGCCTTAAAATATCAGCCCCAGCATTTT. This sequence joins TRBV28 and TRBJ1-5, with 10 nucleotides matching TRBD1. Germline V lookup: CDR1 MDHEN, CDR2 SYDVKM. This CDR3 has 16 residues. The junction had 11 bases not matched to a gene; V was cut back by 7 bases and J by 5 bases.

The table lists this clonotype with a count of one. This sequence joins TRBV19 and TRBJ2-1; 9 nucleotides match TRBD2. This CDR3 has 15 amino acids. Per germline, CDR1 LNHDA and CDR2 SQIVND (reference sequence). Trimming took 0 bases from V and 12 from J; bases not matched to a gene: 9. Here the CDR3 DNA reads TGTGCCAGTAGTATAGATCAGGGGCGGGGGGGGTGGCAGTTCTTC. It specifies CASSIDQGRGGWQFF.

With respect to this clonotype: This may stem from a read error, because a much larger clone lies one nucleotide away. The chain has TRBV2 and TRBJ2-1; D gene uncertain. The J call may be wrong; the DNA end is better matched by TRBJ2-7. This CDR3 contains 14 residues. Germline CDR1 reads SNHLY; CDR2 reads FYNNEI. CDR3 region: CASSVGGSGNEQYF. CDR3 coding DNA: TGTGCCAGCAGTGTCGGTGGCAGTGGGAATGAGCAGTACTTC.

The rearrangement links TRBV6-1 to TRBJ2-7; D tentatively fits TRBD1 or TRBD2 (6 bases each). The CDR3 length is 13 residues. V lost 10 bases, J lost 7 bases, and 20 bases lay in between. CDR1 is MNHNS, CDR2 SASEGT, per germline. The CDR3 loop is CATGVWGAEEQYF. As DNA, the CDR3 is TGTGCCACAGGGGTGTGGGGGGCGGAAGAGCAGTACTTC.

This clonotype showed up many times. This sequence joins TRBV28 and TRBJ2-7; D perhaps matches TRBD2 (5 bases). The CDR3 has 16 amino acids. Germline-derived CDR1 and CDR2 are MDHEN and SYDVKM. V was cut by 5 bases and J by 3 bases, with 20 bases left in between. In DNA, the CDR3 is TGTGCCAGCAGTCCTCGAAGCGGAGAGGCAAGCTACGAGCAGTACTTC. It is translated as CASSPRSGEASYEQYF. Based on the CDR3 plus reference TRBV28 and TRBJ2-7, the full variable domain is DVKVTQSSRYLVKRTGEKVFLECVQDMDHENMFWYRQDPGLGLRLIYFSYDVKMKEKGDIPEGYSVSREKKERFSLILESASTNQTSMYLCASSPRSGEASYEQYFGPGTRLTVT.

This clonotype was observed at least ten times. This chain links TRBV10-3 with TRBJ2-5; D is undetermined. In germline, CDR1 is ENHRY, CDR2 SYGVKD. The CDR3 is 15 amino acids. Trimming shortened V by 0 bases and J by 3 bases, and 11 bases separated the two germline ends. The CDR3 reads CAISESVGREETQYF. The CDR3 DNA reads as TGTGCCATCAGTGAGTCGGTGGGTCGGGAAGAGACCCAGTACTTC.

This clonotype was counted ten times or more. The V call is TRBV27, the J call TRBJ2-1; D is perhaps TRBD1 or TRBD2 (5 bases each). The CDR3 contains 13 residues. Germline CDR1 is MNHEY and CDR2 is SMNVEV (reference sequence). V was cut by 3 bases and J by 9 bases, with 12 bases left in between. The CDR3, as DNA: TGTGCCAGCAGTTTCGCGGTAGGGACTGAGCAGTTCTTC. Translating it yields CASSFAVGTEQFF.

This clonotype was counted at least ten times. The CDR3 sequence is CATSRGSGTTVIGTDTQYF. The CDR3, as DNA: TGTGCCACCAGCAGAGGCTCCGGGACTACCGTTATAGGCACAGATACGCAGTATTTT. V and J are TRBV15 and TRBJ2-3, with TRBD2 identical over 7 bases. The CDR3 is 19 amino acids. The ends lost 1 base at V and 1 base at J; junction bases unmatched: 14. Germline CDR1 LNHNV, CDR2 YYDKDF (reference sequence).

This clonotype was observed at least ten times. This chain uses TRBV28 with TRBJ1-2, with a weak D call TRBD1 (5 bases). Trimming pared 2 bases from V and 2 bases from J, leaving 9 bases between. CDR3 length: 14 residues. Germline CDR1 MDHEN, CDR2 SYDVKM. The CDR3 sequence: CASSLAGTNYGYTF. The CDR3 nucleotides are TGTGCCAGCAGTTTAGCAGGGACCAACTATGGCTACACCTTC.

This clonotype was detected a few times. One end of the junction varies from germline; a read error may be responsible. The rearrangement joins TRBV6-5 to TRBJ2-3; possible D gene TRBD1, 6 bases. Germline V CDR1 and CDR2: MNHEY, SVGAGI. The CDR3 loop spans 14 amino acids. CDR3 sequence: CASSDSGGTDTQYF. CDR3 DNA: TGTGCCAGCAGTGACTCAGGGGGCACAGATACGCAGTATTTT.

The chain employs TRBV20-1 and TRBJ2-3; the D gene is possibly TRBD2 (6 bases). The CDR3 length is 14 residues. Trimming removed 1 base from V and 1 base from J, with 9 bases in between. In germline, CDR1 is DFQATT, CDR2 SNEGSKA (reference sequence). The CDR3 bases are TGCAGTGCTAGAGTCGGGAGCGGCACAGATACGCAGTATTTT. Amino acid sequence: CSARVGSGTDTQYF.

This clonotype has a handful of counts. The rearrangement links TRBV29-1 to TRBJ2-7; no clear D gene. CDR1 and CDR2 from the germline V gene are SQVTM and ANQGSEA. The CDR3 is 13 amino acids. Trimming removed 3 bases at V and 0 bases at J, with 9 bases between. The DNA of the CDR3 is TGCAGCGTTGACTCAGACCCCTCCTACGAGCAGTACTTC. It is translated as CSVDSDPSYEQYF.

The gene calls are TRBV5-1 and TRBJ2-5; possible D gene TRBD1, 6 bases. CDR3 size: 14 residues. The V end was cut by 2 bases, the J end by 0 bases, with 8 bases between. The V gene's germline CDR1 is SGHRS and CDR2 YFSETQ. CDR3: CASSFWDNQETQYF. For the CDR3, the DNA is TGCGCCAGCAGCTTCTGGGACAACCAAGAGACCCAGTACTTC.

In this sample, this clonotype turned up many times. V gene TRBV3-1 combines with J gene TRBJ2-2; D unresolved. The V gene lost 6 bases and the J gene lost 0 bases, with 8 bases spanning the gap. The CDR3 runs 14 residues. Germline loops: CDR1 LGHDT, CDR2 YNNKEL (reference sequence). CDR3 bases: TGTGCCAGCAGTTTTCAGCCGAACACCGGGGAGCTGTTTTTT. Protein: CASSFQPNTGELFF.

The V gene is TRBV12-3 or TRBV12-4, the J gene TRBJ1-5; D is ambiguous. V lost 5 bases, J lost 8 bases, and 16 bases lay in between. CDR3 length: 14 residues. The CDR3 region is CASSLQPRMEPQHF. CDR3 coding DNA: TGTGCCAGCAGTCTTCAACCCCGGATGGAGCCCCAGCATTTT.

The chain combines TRBV19 with TRBJ2-5, with D possibly matching TRBD1 (5 bases). Germline CDR1 reads LNHDA; CDR2 reads SQIVND (reference sequence). The CDR3 spans 14 residues. V gave up 6 bases and J gave up 0 bases, with 11 bases separating them. CDR3 residues: CASRLQAHQETQYF. In nucleotides, the CDR3 is TGTGCCAGTAGGTTACAGGCCCACCAAGAGACCCAGTACTTC.

The chain combines TRBV15 with TRBJ1-1, with D unclear. V lost 0 bases and J 4 bases, leaving 12 bases between the germline ends. Germline V CDR1 and CDR2: LNHNV, YYDKDF (reference sequence). The CDR3 has 15 residues. This CDR3 reads CATSRDRIVSTEAFF. The CDR3 bases are TGTGCCACCAGCAGAGACCGGATCGTTAGCACTGAAGCTTTCTTT.